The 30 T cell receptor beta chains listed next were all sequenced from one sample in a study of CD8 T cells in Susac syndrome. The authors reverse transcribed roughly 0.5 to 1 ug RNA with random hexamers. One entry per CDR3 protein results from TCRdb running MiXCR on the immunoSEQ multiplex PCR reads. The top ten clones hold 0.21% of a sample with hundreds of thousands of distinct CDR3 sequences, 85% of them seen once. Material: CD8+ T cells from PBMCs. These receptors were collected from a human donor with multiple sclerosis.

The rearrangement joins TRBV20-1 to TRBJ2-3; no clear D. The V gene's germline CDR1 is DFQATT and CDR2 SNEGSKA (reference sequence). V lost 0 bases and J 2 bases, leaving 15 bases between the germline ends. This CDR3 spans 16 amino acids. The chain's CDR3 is CSARDGNTPLTDTQYF. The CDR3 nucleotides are TGCAGTGCTAGAGATGGGAATACCCCTCTCACAGATACGCAGTATTTT.

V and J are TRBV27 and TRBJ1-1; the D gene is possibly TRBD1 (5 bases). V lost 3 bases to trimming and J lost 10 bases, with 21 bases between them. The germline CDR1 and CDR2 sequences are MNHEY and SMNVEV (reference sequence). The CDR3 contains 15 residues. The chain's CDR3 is CASSFEGRGLMGAFF. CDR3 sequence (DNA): TGTGCCAGCAGTTTTGAGGGGCGAGGTTTGATGGGAGCTTTCTTT.

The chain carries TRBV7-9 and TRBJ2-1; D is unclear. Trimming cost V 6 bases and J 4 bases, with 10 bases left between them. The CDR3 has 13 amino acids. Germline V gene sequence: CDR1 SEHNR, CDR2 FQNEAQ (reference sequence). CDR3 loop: CASSPIPYNEQFF. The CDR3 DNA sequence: TGTGCCAGCAGTCCGATACCTTACAATGAGCAGTTCTTC.

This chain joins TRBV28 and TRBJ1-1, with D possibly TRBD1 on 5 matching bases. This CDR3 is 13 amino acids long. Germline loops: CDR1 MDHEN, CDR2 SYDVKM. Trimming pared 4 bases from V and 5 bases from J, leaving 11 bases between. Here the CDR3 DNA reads TGTGCCAGCAGTTGGGACGTGGGTACTGAAGCTTTCTTT. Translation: CASSWDVGTEAFF.

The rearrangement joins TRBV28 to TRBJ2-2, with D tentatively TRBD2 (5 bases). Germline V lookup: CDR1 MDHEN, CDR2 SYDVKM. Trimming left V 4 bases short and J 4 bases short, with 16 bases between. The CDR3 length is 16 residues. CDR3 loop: CASSSSPDFFTGELFF. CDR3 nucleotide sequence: TGTGCCAGCAGTTCGAGTCCGGACTTCTTCACCGGGGAGCTGTTTTTT.

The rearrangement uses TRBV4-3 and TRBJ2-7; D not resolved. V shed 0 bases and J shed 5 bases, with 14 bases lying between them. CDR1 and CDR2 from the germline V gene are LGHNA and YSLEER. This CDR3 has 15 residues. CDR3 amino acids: CASSQDEREGNEQYF. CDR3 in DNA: TGCGCCAGCAGCCAAGATGAACGAGAAGGCAACGAGCAGTACTTC.

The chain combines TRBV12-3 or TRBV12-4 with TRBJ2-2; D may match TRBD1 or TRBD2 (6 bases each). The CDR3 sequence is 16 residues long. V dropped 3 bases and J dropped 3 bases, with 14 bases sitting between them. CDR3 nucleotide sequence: TGTGCCAGCAGTTTTCAGGGGAGGAAGGACACCGGGGAGCTGTTTTTT. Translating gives CASSFQGRKDTGELFF.

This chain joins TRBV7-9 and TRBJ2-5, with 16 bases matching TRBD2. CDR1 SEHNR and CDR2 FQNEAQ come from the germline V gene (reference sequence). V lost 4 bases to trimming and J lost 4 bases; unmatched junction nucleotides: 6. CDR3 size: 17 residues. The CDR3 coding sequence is TGTGCCAGCAGCTCGGGACTAGCGGGAGGGCCCGGAGAGACCCAGTACTTC. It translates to CASSSGLAGGPGETQYF.

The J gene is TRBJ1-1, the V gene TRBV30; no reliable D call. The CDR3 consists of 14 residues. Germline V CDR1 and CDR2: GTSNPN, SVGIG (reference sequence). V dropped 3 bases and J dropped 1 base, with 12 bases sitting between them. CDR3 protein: CAWRTYSRNTEAFF. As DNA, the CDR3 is TGTGCCTGGAGAACGTATAGCCGGAACACTGAAGCTTTCTTT.

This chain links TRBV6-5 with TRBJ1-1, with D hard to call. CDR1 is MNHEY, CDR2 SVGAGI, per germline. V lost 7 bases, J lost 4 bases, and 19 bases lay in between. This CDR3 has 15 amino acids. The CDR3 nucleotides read TGTGCCAGCAATTGGGGAGGCACCCCATTCACTGAAGCTTTCTTT. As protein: CASNWGGTPFTEAFF.

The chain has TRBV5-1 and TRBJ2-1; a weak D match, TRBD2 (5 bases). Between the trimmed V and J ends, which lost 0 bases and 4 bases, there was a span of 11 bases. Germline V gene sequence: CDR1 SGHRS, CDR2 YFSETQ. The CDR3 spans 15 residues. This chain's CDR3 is CASSLAGLLYNEQFF. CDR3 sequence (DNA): TGCGCCAGCAGCTTGGCGGGGTTGCTTTACAATGAGCAGTTCTTC.

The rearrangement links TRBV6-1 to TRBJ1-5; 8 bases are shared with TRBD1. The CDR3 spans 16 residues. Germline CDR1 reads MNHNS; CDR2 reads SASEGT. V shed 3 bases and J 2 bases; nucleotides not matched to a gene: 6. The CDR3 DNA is TGTGCCAGCAGTGATTGGCCGGGACAGGGCAATCAGCCCCAGCATTTT. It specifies CASSDWPGQGNQPQHF.

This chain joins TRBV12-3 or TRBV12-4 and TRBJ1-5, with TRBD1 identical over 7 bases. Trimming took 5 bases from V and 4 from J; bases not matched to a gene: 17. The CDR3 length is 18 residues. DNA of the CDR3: TGTGCCAGCAGTCCCCCCACGACAGGGCGGTTAGCAAATCAGCCCCAGCATTTT. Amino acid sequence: CASSPPTTGRLANQPQHF.

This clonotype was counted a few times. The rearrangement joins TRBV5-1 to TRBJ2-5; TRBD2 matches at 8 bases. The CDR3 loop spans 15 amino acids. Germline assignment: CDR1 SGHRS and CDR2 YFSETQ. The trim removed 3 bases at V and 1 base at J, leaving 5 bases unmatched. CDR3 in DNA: TGCGCCAGCAGCTCGCGGGAGGACCCCCAAGAGACCCAGTACTTC. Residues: CASSSREDPQETQYF.

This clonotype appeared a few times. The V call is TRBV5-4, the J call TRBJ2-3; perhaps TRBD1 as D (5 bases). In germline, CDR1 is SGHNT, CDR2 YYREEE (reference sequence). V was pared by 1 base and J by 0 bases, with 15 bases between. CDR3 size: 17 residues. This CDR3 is CASSLYGDRPSTDTQYF. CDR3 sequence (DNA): TGTGCCAGCAGCTTGTATGGTGACAGACCTAGCACAGATACGCAGTATTTT.

Here the CDR3 DNA reads TGCGCCAGCAGCCCCCGGGACCTGGGGAACACTGAAGCTTTCTTT. This translates into CASSPRDLGNTEAFF. The V call is TRBV4-1, the J call TRBJ1-1, with D possibly matching TRBD1 (5 bases). Per the germline V gene, CDR1 is MGHRA and CDR2 is YSYEKL. Trimming removed 4 bases from V and 1 base from J, with 13 bases in between. The CDR3 covers 15 residues.

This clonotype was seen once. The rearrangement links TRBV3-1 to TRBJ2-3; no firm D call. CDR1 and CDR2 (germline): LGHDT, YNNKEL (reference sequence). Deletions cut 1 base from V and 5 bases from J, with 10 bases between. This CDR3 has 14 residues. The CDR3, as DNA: TGTGCCAGCAGCCAAGCCCCGGATCGAGATACGCAGTATTTT. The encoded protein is CASSQAPDRDTQYF.

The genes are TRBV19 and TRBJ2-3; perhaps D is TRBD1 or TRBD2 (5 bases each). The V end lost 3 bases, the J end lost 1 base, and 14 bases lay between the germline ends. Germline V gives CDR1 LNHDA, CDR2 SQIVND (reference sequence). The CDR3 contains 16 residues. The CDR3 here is CASSIQHGARTDTQYF. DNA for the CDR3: TGTGCCAGTAGTATCCAGCACGGGGCTCGCACAGATACGCAGTATTTT. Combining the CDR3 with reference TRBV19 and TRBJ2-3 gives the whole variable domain DGGITQSPKYLFRKEGQNVTLSCEQNLNHDAMYWYRQDPGQGLRLIYYSQIVNDFQKGDIAEGYSVSREKKESFPLTVTSAQKNPTAFYLCASSIQHGARTDTQYFGPGTRLTVL.

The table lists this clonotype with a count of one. CDR3 in DNA: TGTGCCAGCAGTGAATTCCGCGGGAGCCCCTACGAGCAGTACTTC. This translates into CASSEFRGSPYEQYF. The chain joins TRBV25-1 to TRBJ2-7; 7 nucleotides match TRBD2. Germline V gene sequence: CDR1 MGHDK, CDR2 SYGVNS. This CDR3 region has 15 residues. V dropped 1 base and J dropped 2; count of bases not matched to a gene: 5.

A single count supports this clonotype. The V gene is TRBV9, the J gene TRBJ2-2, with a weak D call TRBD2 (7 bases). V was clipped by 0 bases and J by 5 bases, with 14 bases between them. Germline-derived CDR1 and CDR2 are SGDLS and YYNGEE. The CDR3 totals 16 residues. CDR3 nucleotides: TGTGCCAGCAGCGTAGTAGGGGGAGGGTTTACCGGGGAGCTGTTTTTT. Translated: CASSVVGGGFTGELFF. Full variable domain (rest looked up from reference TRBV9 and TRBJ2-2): DSGVTQTPKHLITATGQRVTLRCSPRSGDLSVYWYQQSLDQGLQFLIQYYNGEERAKGNILERFSAQQFPDLHSELNLSSLELGDSALYFCASSVVGGGFTGELFFGEGSRLTVL.

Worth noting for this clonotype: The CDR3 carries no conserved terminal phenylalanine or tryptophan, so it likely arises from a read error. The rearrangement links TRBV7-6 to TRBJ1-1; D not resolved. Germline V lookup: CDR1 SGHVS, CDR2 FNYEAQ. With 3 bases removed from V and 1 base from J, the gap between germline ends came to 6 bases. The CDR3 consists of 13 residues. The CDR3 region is CASSFERNTEAFS. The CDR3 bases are TGTGCCAGCAGCTTTGAAAGGAACACTGAAGCTTTCTCT.

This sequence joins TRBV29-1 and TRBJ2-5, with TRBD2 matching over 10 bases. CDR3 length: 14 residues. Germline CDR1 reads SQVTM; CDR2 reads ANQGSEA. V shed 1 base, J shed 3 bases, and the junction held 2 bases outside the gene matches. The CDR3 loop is CSVEGLAGEETQYF. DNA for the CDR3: TGCAGCGTTGAAGGGCTAGCGGGGGAAGAGACCCAGTACTTC. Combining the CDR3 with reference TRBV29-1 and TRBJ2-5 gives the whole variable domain SAVISQKPSRDICQRGTSLTIQCQVDSQVTMMFWYRQQPGQSLTLIATANQGSEATYESGFVIDKFPISRPNLTFSTLTVSNMSPEDSSIYLCSVEGLAGEETQYFGPGTRLLVL.

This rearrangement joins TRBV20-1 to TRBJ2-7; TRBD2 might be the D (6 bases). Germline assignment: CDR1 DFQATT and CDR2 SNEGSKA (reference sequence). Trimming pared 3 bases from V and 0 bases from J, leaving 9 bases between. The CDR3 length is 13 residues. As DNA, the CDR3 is TGCAGTGCTAGGGGACTGAACTCCTACGAGCAGTACTTC. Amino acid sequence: CSARGLNSYEQYF.

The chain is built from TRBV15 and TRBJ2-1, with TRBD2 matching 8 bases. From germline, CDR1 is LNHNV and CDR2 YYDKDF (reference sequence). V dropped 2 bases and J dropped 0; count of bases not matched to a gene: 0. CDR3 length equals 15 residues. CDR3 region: CATSRSGSSYNEQFF. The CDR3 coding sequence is TGTGCCACCAGCAGAAGCGGGAGCTCCTACAATGAGCAGTTCTTC.

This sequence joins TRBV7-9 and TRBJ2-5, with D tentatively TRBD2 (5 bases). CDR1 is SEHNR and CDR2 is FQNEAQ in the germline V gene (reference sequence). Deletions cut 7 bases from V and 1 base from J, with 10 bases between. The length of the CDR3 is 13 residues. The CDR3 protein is CASNEDSQETQYF. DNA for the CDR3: TGTGCCAGCAATGAGGACTCCCAAGAGACCCAGTACTTC.

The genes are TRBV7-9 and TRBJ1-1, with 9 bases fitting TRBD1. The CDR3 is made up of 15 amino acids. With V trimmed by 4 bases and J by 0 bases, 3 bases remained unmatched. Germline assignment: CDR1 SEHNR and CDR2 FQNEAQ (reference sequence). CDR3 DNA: TGTGCCAGCAGCTCCGGACAGGGGATGAACACTGAAGCTTTCTTT. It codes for CASSSGQGMNTEAFF. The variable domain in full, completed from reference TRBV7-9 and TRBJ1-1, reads DTGVSQNPRHKITKRGQNVTFRCDPISEHNRLYWYRQTLGQGPEFLTYFQNEAQLEKSRLLSDRFSAERPKGSFSTLEIQRTEQGDSAMYLCASSSGQGMNTEAFFGQGTRLTVV.

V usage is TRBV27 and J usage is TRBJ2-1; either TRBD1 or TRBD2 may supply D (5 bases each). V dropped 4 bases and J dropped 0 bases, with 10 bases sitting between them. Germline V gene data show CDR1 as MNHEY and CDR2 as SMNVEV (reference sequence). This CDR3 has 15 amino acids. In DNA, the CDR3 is TGTGCCAGCAGTTCGGGACCGGTCTCCTACAATGAGCAGTTCTTC. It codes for CASSSGPVSYNEQFF.

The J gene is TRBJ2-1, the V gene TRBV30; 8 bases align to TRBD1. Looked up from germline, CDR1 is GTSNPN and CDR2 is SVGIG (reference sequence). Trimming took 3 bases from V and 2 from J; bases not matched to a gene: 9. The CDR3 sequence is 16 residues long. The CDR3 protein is CAWSVRQGTTYNEQFF. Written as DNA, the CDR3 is TGTGCCTGGAGCGTCAGACAGGGGACAACCTACAATGAGCAGTTCTTC.

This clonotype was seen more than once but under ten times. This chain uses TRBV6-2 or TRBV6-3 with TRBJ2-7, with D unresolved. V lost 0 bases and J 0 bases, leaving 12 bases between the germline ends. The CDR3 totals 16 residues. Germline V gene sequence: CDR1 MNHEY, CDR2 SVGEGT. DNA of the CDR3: TGTGCCAGCAGTTACTCGAAAACAGAAACCTCCTACGAGCAGTACTTC. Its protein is CASSYSKTETSYEQYF.

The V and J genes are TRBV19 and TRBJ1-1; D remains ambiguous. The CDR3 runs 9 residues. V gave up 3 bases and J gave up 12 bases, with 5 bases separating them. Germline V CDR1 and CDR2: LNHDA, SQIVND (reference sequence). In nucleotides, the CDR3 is TGTGCCAGTAGTATGAGGCCTTTCTTT. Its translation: CASSMRPFF.